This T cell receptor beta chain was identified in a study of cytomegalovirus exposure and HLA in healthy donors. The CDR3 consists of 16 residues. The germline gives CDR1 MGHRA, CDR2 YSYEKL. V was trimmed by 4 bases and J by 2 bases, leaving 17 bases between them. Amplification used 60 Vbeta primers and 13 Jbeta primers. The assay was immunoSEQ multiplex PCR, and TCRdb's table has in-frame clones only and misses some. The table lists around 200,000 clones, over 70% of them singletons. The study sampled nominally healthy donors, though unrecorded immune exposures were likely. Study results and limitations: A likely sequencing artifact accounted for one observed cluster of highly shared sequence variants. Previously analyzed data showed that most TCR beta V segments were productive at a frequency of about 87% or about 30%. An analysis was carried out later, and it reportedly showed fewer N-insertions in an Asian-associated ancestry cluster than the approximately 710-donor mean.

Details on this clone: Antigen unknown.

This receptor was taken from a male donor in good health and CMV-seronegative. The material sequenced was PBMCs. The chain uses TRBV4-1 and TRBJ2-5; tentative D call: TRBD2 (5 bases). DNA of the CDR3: TGCGCCAGCAGCCTCCTGTTCAGTTCGGGGCAAGAGACCCAGTACTTC. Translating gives CASSLLFSSGQETQYF.